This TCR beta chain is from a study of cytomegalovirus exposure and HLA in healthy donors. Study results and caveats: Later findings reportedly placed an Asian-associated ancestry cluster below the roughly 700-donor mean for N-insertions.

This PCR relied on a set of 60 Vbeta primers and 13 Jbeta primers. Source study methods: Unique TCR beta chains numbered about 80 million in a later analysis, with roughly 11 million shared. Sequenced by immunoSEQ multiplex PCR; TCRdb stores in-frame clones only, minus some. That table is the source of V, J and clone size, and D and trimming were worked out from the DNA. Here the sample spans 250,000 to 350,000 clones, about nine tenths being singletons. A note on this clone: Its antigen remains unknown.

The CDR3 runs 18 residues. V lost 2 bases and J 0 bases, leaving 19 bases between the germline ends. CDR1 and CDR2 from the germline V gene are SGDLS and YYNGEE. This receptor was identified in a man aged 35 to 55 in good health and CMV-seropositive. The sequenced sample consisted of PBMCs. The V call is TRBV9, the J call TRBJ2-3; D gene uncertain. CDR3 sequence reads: CASSVAAGDYPSTDTQYF. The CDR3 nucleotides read TGTGCCAGCAGCGTGGCCGCAGGCGATTACCCCAGCACAGATACGCAGTATTTT.